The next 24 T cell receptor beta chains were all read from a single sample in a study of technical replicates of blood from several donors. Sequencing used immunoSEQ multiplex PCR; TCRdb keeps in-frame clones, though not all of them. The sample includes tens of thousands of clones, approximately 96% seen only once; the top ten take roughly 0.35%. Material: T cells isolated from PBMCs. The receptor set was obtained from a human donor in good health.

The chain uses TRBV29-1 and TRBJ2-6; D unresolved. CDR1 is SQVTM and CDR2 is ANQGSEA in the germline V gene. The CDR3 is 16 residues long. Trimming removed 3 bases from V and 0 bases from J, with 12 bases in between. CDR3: CSVEGTDSSGANVLTF. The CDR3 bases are TGCAGCGTTGAGGGCACGGATAGCTCTGGGGCCAACGTCCTGACTTTC.

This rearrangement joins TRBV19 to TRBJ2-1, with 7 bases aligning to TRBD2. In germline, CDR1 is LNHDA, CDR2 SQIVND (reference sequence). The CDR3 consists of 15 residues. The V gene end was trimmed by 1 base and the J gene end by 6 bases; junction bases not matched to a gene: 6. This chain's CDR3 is CASSIGWTSSNEQFF. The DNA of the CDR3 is TGTGCCAGTAGTATAGGCTGGACTAGTAGCAATGAGCAGTTCTTC.

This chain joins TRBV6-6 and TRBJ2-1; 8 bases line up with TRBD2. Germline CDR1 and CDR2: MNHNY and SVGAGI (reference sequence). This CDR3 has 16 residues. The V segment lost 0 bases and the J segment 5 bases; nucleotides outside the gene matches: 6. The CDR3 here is CASSYSNQRENNEQFF. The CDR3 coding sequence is TGTGCCAGCAGTTACTCGAACCAGCGGGAGAACAATGAGCAGTTCTTC.

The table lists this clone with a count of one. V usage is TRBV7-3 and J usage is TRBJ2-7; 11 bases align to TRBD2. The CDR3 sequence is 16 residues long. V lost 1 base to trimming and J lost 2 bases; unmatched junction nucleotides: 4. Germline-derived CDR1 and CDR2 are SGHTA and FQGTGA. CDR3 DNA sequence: TGTGCCAGCAGCTTAAGGGGGGGACTAGCGGCCTACGAGCAGTACTTC. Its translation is CASSLRGGLAAYEQYF. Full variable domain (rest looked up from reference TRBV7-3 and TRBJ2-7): GAGVSQTPSNKVTEKGKYVELRCDPISGHTALYWYRQSLGQGPEFLIYFQGTGAADDSGLPNDRFFAVRPEGSVSTLKIQRTERGDSAVYLCASSLRGGLAAYEQYFGPGTRLTVT.

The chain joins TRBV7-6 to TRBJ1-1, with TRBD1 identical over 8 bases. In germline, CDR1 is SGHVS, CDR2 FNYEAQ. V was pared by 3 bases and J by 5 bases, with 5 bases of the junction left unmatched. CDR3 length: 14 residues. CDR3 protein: CASSLQGARTEAFF. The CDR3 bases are TGTGCCAGCAGCTTGCAGGGGGCGCGGACTGAAGCTTTCTTT.

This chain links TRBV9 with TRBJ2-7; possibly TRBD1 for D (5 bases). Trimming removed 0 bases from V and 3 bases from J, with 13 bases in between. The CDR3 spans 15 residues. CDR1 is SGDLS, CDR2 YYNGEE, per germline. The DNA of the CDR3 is TGTGCCAGCAGCGTAGGGCAGGGTCCCCTCTACGAGCAGTACTTC. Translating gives CASSVGQGPLYEQYF.

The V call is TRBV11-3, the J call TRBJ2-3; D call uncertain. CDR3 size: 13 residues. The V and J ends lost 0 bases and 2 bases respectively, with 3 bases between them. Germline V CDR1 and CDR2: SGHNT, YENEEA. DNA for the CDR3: TGTGCCAGCAGCTTAGACATCACAGATACGCAGTATTTT. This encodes CASSLDITDTQYF.

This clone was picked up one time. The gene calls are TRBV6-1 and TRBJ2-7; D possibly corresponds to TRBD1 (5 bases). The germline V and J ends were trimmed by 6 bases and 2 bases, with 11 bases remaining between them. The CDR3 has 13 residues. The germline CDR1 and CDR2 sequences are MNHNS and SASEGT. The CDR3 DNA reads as TGTGCCAGCAGCCCAGGGATACCCTACGAGCAGTACTTC. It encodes CASSPGIPYEQYF.

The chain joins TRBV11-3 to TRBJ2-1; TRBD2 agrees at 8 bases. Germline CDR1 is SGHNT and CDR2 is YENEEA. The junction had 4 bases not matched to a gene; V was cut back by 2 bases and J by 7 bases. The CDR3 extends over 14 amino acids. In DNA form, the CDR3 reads TGTGCCAGCAGCTTAAACGGGGGGGTTAATGAGCAGTTCTTC. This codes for CASSLNGGVNEQFF. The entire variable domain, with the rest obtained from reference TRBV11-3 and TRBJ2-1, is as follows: EAGVVQSPRYKIIEKKQPVAFWCNPISGHNTLYWYLQNLGQGPELLIRYENEEAVDDSQLPKDRFSAERLKGVDSTLKIQPAELGDSAVYLCASSLNGGVNEQFFGPGTRLTVL.

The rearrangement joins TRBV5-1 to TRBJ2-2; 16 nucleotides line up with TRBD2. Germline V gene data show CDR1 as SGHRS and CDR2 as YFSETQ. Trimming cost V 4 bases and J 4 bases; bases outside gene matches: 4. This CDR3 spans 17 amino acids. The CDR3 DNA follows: TGCGCCAGCAGCCCAGGGACTAGCGGGAGGGTCACCGGGGAGCTGTTTTTT. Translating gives CASSPGTSGRVTGELFF.

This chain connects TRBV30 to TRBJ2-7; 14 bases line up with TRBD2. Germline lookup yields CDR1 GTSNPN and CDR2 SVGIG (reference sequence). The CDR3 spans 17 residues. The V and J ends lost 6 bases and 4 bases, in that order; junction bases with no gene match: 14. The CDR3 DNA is TGTGCCTGCTTTAGCGATGGGACTAGCGGGAGTACGTACGAGCAGTACTTC. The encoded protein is CACFSDGTSGSTYEQYF. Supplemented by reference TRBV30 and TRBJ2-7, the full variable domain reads SQTIHQWPATLVQPVGSPLSLECTVEGTSNPNLYWYRQAAGRGLQLLFYSVGIGQISSEVPQNLSASRPQDRQFILSSKKLLLSDSGFYLCACFSDGTSGSTYEQYFGPGTRLTVT.

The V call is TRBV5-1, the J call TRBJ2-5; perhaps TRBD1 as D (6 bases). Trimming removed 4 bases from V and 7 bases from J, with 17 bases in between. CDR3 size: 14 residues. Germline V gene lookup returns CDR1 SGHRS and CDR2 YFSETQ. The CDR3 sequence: CASSLGQTGVTQYF. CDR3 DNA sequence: TGCGCCAGCAGCCTAGGACAGACTGGGGTGACCCAGTACTTC.

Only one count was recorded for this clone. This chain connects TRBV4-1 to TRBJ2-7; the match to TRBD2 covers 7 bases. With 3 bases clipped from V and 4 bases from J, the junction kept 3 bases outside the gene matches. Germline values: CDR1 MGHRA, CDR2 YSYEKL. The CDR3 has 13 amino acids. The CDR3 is CASSHGRDYEQYF. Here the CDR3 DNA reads TGCGCCAGCAGCCATGGGAGGGATTACGAGCAGTACTTC.

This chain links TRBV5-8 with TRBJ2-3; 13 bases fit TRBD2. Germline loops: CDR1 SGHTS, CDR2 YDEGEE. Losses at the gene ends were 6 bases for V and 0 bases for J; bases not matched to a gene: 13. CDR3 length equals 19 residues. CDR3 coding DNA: TGTGCCAGCACCGTACCGGGACTAGCGGGATCCCCTAGCACAGATACGCAGTATTTT. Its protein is CASTVPGLAGSPSTDTQYF.

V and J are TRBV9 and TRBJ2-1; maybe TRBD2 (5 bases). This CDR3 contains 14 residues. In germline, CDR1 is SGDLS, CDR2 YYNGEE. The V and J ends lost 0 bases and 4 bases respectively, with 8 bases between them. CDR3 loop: CASSVGGVYNEQFF. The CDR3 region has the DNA TGTGCCAGCAGCGTAGGGGGAGTATACAATGAGCAGTTCTTC.

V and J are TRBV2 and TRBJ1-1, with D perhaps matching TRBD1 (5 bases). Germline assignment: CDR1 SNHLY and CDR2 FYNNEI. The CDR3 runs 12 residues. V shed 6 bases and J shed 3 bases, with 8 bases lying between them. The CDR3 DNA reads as TGTGCCAGCAGGCCAGGGTACACTGAAGCTTTCTTT. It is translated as CASRPGYTEAFF.

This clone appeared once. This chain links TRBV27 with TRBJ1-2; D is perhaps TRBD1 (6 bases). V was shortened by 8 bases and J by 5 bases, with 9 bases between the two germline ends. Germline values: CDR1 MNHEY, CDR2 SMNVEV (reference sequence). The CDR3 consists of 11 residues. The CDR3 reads CASRTAYGYTF. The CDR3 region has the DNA TGTGCCAGCCGGACAGCATATGGCTACACCTTC.

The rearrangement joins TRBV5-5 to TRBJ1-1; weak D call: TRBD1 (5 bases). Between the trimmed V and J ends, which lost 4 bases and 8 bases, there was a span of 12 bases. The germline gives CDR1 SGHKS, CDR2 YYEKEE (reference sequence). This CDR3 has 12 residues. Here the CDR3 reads CASSKDTQEAFF. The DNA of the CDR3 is TGTGCCAGCAGCAAGGACACCCAGGAAGCTTTCTTT.

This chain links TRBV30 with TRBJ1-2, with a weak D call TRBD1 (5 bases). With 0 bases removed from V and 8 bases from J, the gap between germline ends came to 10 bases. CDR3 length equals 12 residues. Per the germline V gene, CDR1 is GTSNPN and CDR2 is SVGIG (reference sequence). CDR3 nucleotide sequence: TGTGCCTGGAGTGTCGGGGCGGGGGGCTACACCTTC. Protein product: CAWSVGAGGYTF.

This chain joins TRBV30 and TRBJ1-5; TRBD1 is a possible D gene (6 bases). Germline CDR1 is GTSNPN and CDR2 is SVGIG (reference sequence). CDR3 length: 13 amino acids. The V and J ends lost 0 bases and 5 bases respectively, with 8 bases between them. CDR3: CAWSVTGHQPQHF. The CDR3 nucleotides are TGTGCCTGGAGTGTAACAGGGCATCAGCCCCAGCATTTT.

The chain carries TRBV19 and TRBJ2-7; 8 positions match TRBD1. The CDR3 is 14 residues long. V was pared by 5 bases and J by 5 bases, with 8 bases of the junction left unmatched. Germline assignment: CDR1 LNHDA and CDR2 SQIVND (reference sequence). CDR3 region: CASSPGQGFHEQYF. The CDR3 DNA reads TGTGCCAGTAGTCCCGGACAGGGCTTCCACGAGCAGTACTTC.

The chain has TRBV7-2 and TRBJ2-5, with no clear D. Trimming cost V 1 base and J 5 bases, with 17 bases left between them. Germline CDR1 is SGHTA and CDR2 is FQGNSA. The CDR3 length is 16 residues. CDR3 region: CASSLELRPNVETQYF. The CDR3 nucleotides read TGTGCCAGCAGCTTAGAATTGAGGCCGAACGTCGAGACCCAGTACTTC.

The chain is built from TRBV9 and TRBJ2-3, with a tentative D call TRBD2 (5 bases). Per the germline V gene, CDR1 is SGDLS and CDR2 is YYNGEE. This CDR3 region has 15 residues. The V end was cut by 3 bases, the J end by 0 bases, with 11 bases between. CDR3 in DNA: TGTGCCAGCAGCGCGGACTGGGCTAGCACAGATACGCAGTATTTT. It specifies CASSADWASTDTQYF.

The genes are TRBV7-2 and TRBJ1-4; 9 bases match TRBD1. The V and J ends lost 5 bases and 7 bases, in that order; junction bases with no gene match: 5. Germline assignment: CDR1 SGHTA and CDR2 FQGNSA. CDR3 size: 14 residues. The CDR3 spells CASSPQGAGEKLFF. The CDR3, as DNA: TGTGCCAGCAGCCCACAGGGGGCGGGTGAAAAACTGTTTTTT.